The sequence of this T cell receptor beta chain was determined in a study of CD8 T cells in Susac syndrome. Per germline, CDR1 SEHNR and CDR2 FQNEAQ (reference sequence). This CDR3 region has 19 residues. Between the trimmed V and J ends, which lost 1 base and 0 bases, there was a span of 22 bases. While CD8+ and CD4+ T cells were isolated negatively, TEMRA cells were enriched by FACS. The authors reverse transcribed roughly 0.5 to 1 ug RNA with random hexamers. It was immunoSEQ multiplex PCR that amplified TCR beta CDR3 across 54 Vbeta and 13 Jbeta. TCRdb called the immunoSEQ multiplex PCR reads again in MiXCR, with one record for every CDR3 protein. The sample includes about 440,000 distinct CDR3 sequences, more than 70% of them seen just once.

The specimen sequenced was CD8+ T cells from PBMCs. The chain combines TRBV7-9 with TRBJ2-7; either TRBD1 or TRBD2 may supply D (5 bases each). The sequence was obtained from a human donor with multiple sclerosis. The CDR3 DNA reads TGTGCCAGCAGCTTAGTCTGGGGCGAAGCGGAGGAGAGCTCCTACGAGCAGTACTTC. It yields the protein CASSLVWGEAEESSYEQYF.